This T cell receptor (beta chain) was identified during a study of T cell responses to AZD1222 COVID-19 vaccine. In the study overall: Researchers grouped second doses given at about 4 or about 12 weeks into one pool.

This clone occurred once. Its antigen remains unidentified. TCRdb keeps only in-frame clones here, not all; method: immunoSEQ multiplex PCR. The table includes roughly 170,000 clones, about 91% detected once. Study-wide findings and caveats: Increased Spike-specific TCR breadth and depth were observed after two AZD1222 doses. Donors were mostly white British, more females; clonal diversity possibly underestimated. Spike-wide coverage was observed for vaccine-associated CD4 TCRs, with dominant responses at 160-218 and 743-854.

The ends were cut back, 1 base at V and 0 bases at J, with 10 bases in the middle. The CDR3 sequence is 16 residues long. The V gene's germline CDR1 is SGHTA and CDR2 FQGNSA. The sample here was peripheral blood, taken on day 0 of AZD1222 vaccination. This rearrangement joins TRBV7-2 to TRBJ1-5; tentative D call: TRBD1 (6 bases). This TCR was sampled from an adult in good health. The CDR3 reads CASSLEGGFSNQPQHF. Written as DNA, the CDR3 is TGTGCCAGCAGCTTAGAAGGGGGGTTTAGCAATCAGCCCCAGCATTTT.